This T cell receptor (beta chain) comes out of a study of T cells in Graves' hyperthyroidism and ophthalmopathy. This clonotype was counted only a few times. RNA transcripts were the template for amplifying TCR beta CDR3 regions. The HTBI primer set served for first-round RT-PCR of the TCR CDR3. TCRdb reprocessed the multiplex PCR reads with MiXCR, giving one entry per CDR3 protein. The sample has 300,000 to 450,000 distinct CDR3 sequences, about 15% seen once. CDR1 is LGHDT and CDR2 is YNNKEL in the germline V gene (reference sequence). CDR3 size: 16 residues. Trimming cost V 1 base and J 4 bases; bases outside gene matches: 6.

The rearrangement uses TRBV3-1 and TRBJ1-1; 10 bases are a match to TRBD1. The sequencing sample was made of blood. The sequence derives from a woman aged 55-70 years with Graves' hyperthyroidism. The CDR3 spells CASSQAGQGVVTEAFF. The DNA for the CDR3 is TGTGCCAGCAGCCAAGCCGGACAGGGGGTGGTCACTGAAGCTTTCTTT.